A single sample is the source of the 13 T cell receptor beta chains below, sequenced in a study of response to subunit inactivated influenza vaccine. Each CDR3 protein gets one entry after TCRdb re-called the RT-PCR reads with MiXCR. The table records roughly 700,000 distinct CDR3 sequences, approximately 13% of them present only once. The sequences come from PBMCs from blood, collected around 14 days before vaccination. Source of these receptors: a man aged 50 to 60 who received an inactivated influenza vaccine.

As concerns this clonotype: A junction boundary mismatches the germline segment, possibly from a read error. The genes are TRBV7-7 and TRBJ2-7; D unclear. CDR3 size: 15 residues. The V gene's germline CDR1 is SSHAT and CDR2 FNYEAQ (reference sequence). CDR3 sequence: CASSLRAGSSYEQYF. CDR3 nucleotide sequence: TGTGCTAGCAGCTTACGGGCAGGTAGCTCCTACGAGCAGTACTTC.

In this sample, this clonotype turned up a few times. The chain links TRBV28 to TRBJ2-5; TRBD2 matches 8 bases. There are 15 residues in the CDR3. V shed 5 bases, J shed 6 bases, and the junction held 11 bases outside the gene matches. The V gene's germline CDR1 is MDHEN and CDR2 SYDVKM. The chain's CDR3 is CASSAGRAGAKTQYF. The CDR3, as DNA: TGTGCCAGCAGTGCCGGGAGAGCGGGAGCCAAGACCCAGTACTTC.

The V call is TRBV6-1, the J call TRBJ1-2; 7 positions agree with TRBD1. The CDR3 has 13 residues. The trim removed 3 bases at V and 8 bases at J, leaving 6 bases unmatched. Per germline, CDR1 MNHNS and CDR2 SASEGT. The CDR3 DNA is TGTGCCAGCAGTGATGGACAGGCTCAGGGCTACACCTTC. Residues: CASSDGQAQGYTF.

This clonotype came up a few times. In DNA form, the CDR3 reads TGTGCCAGCAGCCCGTTCCCGGGACAGGGCAACGAGCAGTACTTC. Translation: CASSPFPGQGNEQYF. The V call is TRBV7-2, the J call TRBJ2-7; TRBD1 agrees at 9 bases. This CDR3 is 15 amino acids long. Per the germline V gene, CDR1 is SGHTA and CDR2 is FQGNSA. The V and J ends lost 5 bases and 5 bases, in that order; junction bases with no gene match: 10.

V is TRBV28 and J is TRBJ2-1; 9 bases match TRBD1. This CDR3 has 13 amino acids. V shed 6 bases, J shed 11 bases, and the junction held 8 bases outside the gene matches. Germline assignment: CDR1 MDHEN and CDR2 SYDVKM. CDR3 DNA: TGTGCCAGCAGCCCAAGCGGGACAGGGAAGCAGTTCTTC. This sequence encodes CASSPSGTGKQFF.

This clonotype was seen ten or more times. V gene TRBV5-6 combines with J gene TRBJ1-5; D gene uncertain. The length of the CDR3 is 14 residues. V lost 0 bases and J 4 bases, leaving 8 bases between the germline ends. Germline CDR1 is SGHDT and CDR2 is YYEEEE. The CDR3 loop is CASSLASKNQPQHF. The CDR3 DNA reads TGTGCCAGCAGCTTGGCCAGTAAGAATCAGCCCCAGCATTTT.

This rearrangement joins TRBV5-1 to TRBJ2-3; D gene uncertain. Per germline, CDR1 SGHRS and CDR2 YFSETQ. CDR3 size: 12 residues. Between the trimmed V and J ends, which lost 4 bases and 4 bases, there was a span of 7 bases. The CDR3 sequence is CASSQNSDTQYF. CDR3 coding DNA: TGCGCCAGCAGCCAAAACTCAGATACGCAGTATTTT. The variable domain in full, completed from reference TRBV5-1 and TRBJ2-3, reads KAGVTQTPRYLIKTRGQQVTLSCSPISGHRSVSWYQQTPGQGLQFLFEYFSETQRNKGNFPGRFSGRQFSNSRSEMNVSTLELGDSALYLCASSQNSDTQYFGPGTRLTVL.

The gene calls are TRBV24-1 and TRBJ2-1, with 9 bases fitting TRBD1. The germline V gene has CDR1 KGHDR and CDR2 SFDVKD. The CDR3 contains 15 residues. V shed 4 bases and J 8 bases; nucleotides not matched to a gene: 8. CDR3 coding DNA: TGTGCCACCAGTGAACCGGGACAGGGAGCGGATGAGCAGTTCTTC. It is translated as CATSEPGQGADEQFF.

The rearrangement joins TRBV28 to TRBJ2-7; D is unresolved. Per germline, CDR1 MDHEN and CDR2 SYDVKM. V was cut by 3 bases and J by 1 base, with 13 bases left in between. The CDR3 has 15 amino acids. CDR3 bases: TGTGCCAGCAGTTTTCGATATGGGCTTTCCTACGAGCAGTACTTC. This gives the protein CASSFRYGLSYEQYF. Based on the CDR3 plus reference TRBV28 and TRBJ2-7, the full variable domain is DVKVTQSSRYLVKRTGEKVFLECVQDMDHENMFWYRQDPGLGLRLIYFSYDVKMKEKGDIPEGYSVSREKKERFSLILESASTNQTSMYLCASSFRYGLSYEQYFGPGTRLTVT.

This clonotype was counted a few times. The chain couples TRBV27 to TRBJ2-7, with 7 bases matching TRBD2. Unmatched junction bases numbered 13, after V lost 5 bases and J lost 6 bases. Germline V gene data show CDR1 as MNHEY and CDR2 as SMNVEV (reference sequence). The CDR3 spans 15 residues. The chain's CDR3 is CASSVLGGRRFEQYF. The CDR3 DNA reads TGTGCCAGCAGTGTCTTAGGCGGGAGACGATTCGAGCAGTACTTC.

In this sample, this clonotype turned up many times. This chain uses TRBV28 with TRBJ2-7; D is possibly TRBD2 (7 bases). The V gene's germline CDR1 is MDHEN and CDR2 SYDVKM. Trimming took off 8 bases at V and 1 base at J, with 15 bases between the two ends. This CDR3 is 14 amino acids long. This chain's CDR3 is CASGWGGRSYEQYF. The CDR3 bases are TGTGCCAGCGGGTGGGGGGGGCGATCCTACGAGCAGTACTTC.

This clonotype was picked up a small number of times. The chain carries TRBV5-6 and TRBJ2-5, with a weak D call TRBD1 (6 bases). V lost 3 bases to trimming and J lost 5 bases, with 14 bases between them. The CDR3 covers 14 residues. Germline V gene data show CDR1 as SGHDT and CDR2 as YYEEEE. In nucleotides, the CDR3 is TGTGCCAGCAGCTACGAACAGGGAATCGAGACCCAGTACTTC. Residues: CASSYEQGIETQYF. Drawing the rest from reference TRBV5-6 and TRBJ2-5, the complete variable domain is DAGVTQSPTHLIKTRGQQVTLRCSPKSGHDTVSWYQQALGQGPQFIFQYYEEEERQRGNFPDRFSGHQFPNYSSELNVNALLLGDSALYLCASSYEQGIETQYFGPGTRLLVL.

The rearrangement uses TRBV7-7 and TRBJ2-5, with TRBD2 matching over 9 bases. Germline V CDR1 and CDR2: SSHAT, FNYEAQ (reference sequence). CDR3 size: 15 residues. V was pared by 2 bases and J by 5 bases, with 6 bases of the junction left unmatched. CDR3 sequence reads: CASSLFSGRTETQYF. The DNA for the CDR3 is TGTGCCAGCAGCTTATTCAGCGGGAGGACGGAGACCCAGTACTTC.